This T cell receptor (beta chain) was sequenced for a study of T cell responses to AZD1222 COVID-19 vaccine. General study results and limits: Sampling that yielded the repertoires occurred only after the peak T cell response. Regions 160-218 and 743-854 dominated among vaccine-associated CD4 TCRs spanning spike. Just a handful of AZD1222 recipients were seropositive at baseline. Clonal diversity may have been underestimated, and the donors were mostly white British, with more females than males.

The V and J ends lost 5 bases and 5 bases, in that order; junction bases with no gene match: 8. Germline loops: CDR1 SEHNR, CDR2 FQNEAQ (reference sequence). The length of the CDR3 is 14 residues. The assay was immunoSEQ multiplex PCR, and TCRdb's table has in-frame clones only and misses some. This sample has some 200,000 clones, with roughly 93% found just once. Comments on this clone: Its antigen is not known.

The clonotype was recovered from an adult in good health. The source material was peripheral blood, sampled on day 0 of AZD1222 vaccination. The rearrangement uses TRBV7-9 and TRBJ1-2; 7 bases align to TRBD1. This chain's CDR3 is CASSRPGQYYGYTF. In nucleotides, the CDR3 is TGTGCCAGCAGCCGGCCGGGACAGTATTATGGCTACACCTTC. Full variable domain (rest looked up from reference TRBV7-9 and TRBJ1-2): DTGVSQNPRHKITKRGQNVTFRCDPISEHNRLYWYRQTLGQGPEFLTYFQNEAQLEKSRLLSDRFSAERPKGSFSTLEIQRTEQGDSAMYLCASSRPGQYYGYTFGSGTRLTVV.